The present TCR beta chain was sequenced within a study of cytomegalovirus exposure and HLA in healthy donors. The study's findings and limits: Researchers reportedly found TCR beta sequences accurately predicted most subjects' HLA-A and HLA-B alleles. Earlier analysis yielded a pattern in which most TCR beta V segments were productive about 90% or about 30% of the time. Most observed TCR sequences were rare, whereas some public TCRs were detected in many donors.

The primer mix had 60 Vbeta and 13 Jbeta primers. The table came from immunoSEQ multiplex PCR; TCRdb's copy has only in-frame clones and leaves some out. The sample records about 200,000 clones, 75% to 90% being singletons. About this clone: Its antigen is unknown.

Specimen: PBMCs. This clonotype originated in a woman in her twenties or thirties in good health and CMV-seronegative.

Here the CDR3 reads CSARGGEWAFF. CDR3 nucleotides: TGCAGTGCTAGAGGCGGGGAGTGGGCTTTCTTT. V and J are TRBV20-1 and TRBJ1-1; D is unclear. V dropped 1 base and J dropped 11 bases, with 11 bases sitting between them. Germline assignment: CDR1 DFQATT and CDR2 SNEGSKA (reference sequence). The CDR3 loop spans 11 amino acids.